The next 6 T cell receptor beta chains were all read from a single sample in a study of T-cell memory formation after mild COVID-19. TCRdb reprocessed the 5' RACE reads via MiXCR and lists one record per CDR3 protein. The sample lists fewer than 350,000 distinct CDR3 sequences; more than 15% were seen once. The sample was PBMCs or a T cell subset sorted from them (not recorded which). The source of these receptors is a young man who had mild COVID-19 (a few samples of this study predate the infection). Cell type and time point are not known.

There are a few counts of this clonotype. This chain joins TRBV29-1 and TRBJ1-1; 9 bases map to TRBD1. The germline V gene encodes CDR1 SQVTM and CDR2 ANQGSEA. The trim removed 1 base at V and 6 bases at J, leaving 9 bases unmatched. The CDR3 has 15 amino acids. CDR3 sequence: CSVEGPGQGISEAFF. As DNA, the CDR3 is TGCAGCGTTGAAGGCCCAGGACAGGGGATTTCTGAAGCTTTCTTT.

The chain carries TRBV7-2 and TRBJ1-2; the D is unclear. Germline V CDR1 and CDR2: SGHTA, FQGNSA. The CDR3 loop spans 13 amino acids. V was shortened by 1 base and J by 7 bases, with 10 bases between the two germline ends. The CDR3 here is CASSLVGRGGYTF. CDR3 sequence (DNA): TGTGCCAGCAGCTTAGTAGGTAGAGGTGGCTACACCTTC.

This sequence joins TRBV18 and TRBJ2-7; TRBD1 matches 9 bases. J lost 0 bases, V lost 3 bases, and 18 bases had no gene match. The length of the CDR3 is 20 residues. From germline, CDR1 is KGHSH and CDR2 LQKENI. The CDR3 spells CASSPSWGDRAITASYEQYF. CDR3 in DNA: TGTGCCAGCTCACCCTCATGGGGGGACAGGGCAATCACGGCCTCCTACGAGCAGTACTTC.

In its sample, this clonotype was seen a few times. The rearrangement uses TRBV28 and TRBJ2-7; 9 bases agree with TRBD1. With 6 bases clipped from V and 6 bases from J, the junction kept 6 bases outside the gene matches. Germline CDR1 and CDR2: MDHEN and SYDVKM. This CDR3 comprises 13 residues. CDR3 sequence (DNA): TGTGCCAGCAGAGGGACAGGGAGGCGCGAGCAGTACGTC. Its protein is CASRGTGRREQYV.

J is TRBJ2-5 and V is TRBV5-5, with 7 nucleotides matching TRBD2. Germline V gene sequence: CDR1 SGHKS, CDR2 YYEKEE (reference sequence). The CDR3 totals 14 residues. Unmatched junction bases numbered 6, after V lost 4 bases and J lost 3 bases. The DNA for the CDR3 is TGTGCCAGCAGCAGGGAGGGAGACGAAGAGACCCAGTACTTC. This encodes CASSREGDEETQYF.

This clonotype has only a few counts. CDR3 bases: TGTGCCAGCAGTTTATCGTCTCGGGGAGATACGCAGTATTTT. Translating it yields CASSLSSRGDTQYF. V and J are TRBV12-3 or TRBV12-4 and TRBJ2-3, with D possibly matching TRBD2 (5 bases). The CDR3 covers 14 residues. V lost 2 bases, J lost 5 bases, and 11 bases lay in between.